This TCR beta chain stems from a study of cytomegalovirus exposure and HLA in healthy donors. Findings and caveats of the study: In vitro data verified a few CMV-associated chains as specific for CMV antigens.

A note on this clone: Its antigen is currently unknown.

CDR1 and CDR2 from the germline V gene are SGHVT and SQSDAQ. Trimming stripped 6 bases from V and 0 bases from J, with 6 bases between. This CDR3 is 13 amino acids long. Whereas donors were nominally healthy upon sampling, unrecorded immune exposures were probable. PCR involved 60 Vbeta and 13 Jbeta primers. Clones were sequenced by immunoSEQ multiplex PCR, and TCRdb holds only the in-frame ones, with some missing. The data hold approximately 160,000 clones, with 80% observed a single time. This sequence joins TRBV7-4 and TRBJ1-3; no reliable D call. The origin of this receptor is a human donor in good health. Sequencing was carried out using PBMCs. The CDR3 DNA sequence: TGTGCCAGCAGTTCTATCTCTGGAAACACCATATATTTT. Its protein product is CASSSISGNTIYF.